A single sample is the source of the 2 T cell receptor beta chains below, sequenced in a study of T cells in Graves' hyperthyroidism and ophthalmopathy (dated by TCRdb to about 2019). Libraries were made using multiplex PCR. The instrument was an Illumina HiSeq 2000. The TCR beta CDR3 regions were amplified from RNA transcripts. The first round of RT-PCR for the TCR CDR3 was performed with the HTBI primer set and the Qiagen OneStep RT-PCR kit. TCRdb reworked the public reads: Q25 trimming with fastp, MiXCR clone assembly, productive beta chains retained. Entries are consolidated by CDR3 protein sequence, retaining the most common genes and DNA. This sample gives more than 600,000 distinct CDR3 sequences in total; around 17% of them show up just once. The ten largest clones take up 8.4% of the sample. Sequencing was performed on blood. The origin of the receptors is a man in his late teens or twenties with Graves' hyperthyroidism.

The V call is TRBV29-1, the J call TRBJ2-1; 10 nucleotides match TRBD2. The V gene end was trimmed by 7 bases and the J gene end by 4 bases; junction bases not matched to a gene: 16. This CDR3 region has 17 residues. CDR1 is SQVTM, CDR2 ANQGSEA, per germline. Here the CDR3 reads CSGEGTSGNIDYNEQFF. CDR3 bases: TGCAGCGGCGAAGGAACTAGCGGGAATATAGATTACAATGAGCAGTTCTTC.

This chain's CDR3 is CASTPQTSNTGELFF. CDR3 bases: TGTGCCAGCACCCCCCAGACTTCGAACACCGGGGAGCTGTTTTTT. V gene TRBV7-9 combines with J gene TRBJ2-2; D unclear. There are 15 residues in the CDR3. Germline V gene data show CDR1 as SEHNR and CDR2 as FQNEAQ (reference sequence). Trimming removed 7 bases at V and 0 bases at J, with 12 bases between.